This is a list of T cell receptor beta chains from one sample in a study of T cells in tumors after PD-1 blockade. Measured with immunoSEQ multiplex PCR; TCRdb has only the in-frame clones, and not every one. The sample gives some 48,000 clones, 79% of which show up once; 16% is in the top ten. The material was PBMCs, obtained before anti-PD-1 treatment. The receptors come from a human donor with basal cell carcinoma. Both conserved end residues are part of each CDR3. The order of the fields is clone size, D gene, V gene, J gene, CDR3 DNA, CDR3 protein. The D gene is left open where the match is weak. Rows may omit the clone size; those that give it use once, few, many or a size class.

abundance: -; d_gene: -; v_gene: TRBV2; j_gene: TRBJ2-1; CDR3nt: TGTGCCAGCAGGGTAGCGGTAGTTGAGCAGTTCTTC; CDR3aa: CASRVAVVEQFF
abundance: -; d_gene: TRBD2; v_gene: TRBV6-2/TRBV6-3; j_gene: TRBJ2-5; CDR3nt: TGTGCCAGCAGTTATCTAGCGGGAGAGACCCAGTACTTC; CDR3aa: CASSYLAGETQYF
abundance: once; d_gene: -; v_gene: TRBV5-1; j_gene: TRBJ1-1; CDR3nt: TGCGCCAGCAGCTTGGCCGACAGGAGTGTACAGGGACCGAACACTGAAGCTTTCTTT; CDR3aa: CASSLADRSVQGPNTEAFF
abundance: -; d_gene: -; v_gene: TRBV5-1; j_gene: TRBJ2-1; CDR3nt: TGCGCCAGCAGCTTGTACAACAATGAGCAGTTCTTC; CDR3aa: CASSLYNNEQFF
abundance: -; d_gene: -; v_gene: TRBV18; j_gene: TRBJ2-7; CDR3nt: TGTGCCAGCTCACCAGGGCAGGGGTTATACGAGCAGTACTTC; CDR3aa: CASSPGQGLYEQYF
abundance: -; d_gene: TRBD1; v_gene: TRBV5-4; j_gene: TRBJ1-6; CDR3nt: TGTGCCAGCAGCTTGGAAGGGGGCGGTAAGAATTCACCCCTCCACTTT; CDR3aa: CASSLEGGGKNSPLHF
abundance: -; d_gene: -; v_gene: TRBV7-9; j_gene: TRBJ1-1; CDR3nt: TGTGCCAGCAGCTTAGTAACACACATGAACACTGAAGCTTTCTTT; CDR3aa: CASSLVTHMNTEAFF
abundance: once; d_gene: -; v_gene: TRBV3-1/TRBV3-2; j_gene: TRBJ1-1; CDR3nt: TGTGCCAGCAGATTACAGGGTGGGAACACTGAAGCTTTCTTT; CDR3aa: CASRLQGGNTEAFF
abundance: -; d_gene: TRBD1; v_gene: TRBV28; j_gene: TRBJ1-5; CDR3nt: TGTGCCAGCATCCCCGGGACAGGCTCTCAGCCCCAGCATTTT; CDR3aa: CASIPGTGSQPQHF
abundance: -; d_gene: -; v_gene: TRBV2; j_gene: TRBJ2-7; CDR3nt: TGTGCCAGCAGTGTTACCCGGCAACGGGGAATCCGCGAGCAGTACTTC; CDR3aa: CASSVTRQRGIREQYF
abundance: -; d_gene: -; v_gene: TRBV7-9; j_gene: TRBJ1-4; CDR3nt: TGTGCCAGCAGCTTAGAGGAGATTAATGAAAAACTGTTTTTT; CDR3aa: CASSLEEINEKLFF
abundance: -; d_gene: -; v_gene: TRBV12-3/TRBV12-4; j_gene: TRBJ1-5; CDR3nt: TGTGCCAGCAGCCGGGGTAATCAGCCCCAGCATTTT; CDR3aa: CASSRGNQPQHF
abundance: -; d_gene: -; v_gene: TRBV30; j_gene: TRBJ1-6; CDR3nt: TGTGCCTGGAGGGCGGGGGGACTTAATTCACCCCTCCACTTT; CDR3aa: CAWRAGGLNSPLHF
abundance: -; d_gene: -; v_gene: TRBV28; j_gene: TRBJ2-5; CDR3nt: TGTGCCAGCAAGGACGAAGAGACCCAGTACTTC; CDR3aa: CASKDEETQYF
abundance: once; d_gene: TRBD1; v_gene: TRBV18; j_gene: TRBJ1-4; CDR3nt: TGTGCCAGCTCACAAATCCAGGGGGACTTCCTGTTTTTT; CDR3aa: CASSQIQGDFLFF
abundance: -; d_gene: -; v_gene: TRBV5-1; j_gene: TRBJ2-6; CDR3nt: TGCGCCAGCAGCCGCGACCGGACAAGTCCAGACTCTGGGGCCAACGTCCTGACTTTC; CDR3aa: CASSRDRTSPDSGANVLTF